Detailed here is one T cell receptor (beta chain). In the original workflow: Reference gene primer amplification yielded estimated nucleated cell counts. The assay was immunoSEQ multiplex PCR, and TCRdb's table has in-frame clones only and misses some. V and J calls and clone size are as listed in that table; D and trimming were resolved from the DNA. The data show about 280,000 clones, 88% seen once. The V gene's germline CDR1 is WSHSY and CDR2 SAAADI. The V and J ends lost 10 bases and 4 bases, in that order; junction bases with no gene match: 14. The CDR3 totals 17 residues. This entry belongs to a study of blood T cell repertoires in COVID-19. On the study more broadly: T cells, B-cell-depleted T cells, or PBMCs supplied cDNA or gDNA.

In Seattle, patients joined the study during active infection and were tracked longitudinally. The chain employs TRBV10-2 and TRBJ2-1; 12 bases are a match to TRBD2. This receptor was identified in a young woman with COVID-19, enrolled during active disease. Specimen: peripheral blood. Written as DNA, the CDR3 is TGCGCCACCTCCTTCCCGCTAGCGGGAGGGCCTTACAATGAGCAGTTCTTC. Protein: CATSFPLAGGPYNEQFF.